These T cell receptor beta chains were read from a single sample in a study of neurological immune-mediated disorders. TCRdb used MiXCR to reprocess the 5' RACE reads, holding one entry per CDR3 protein. This repertoire shows almost 30,000 distinct CDR3 sequences, 9% to 14% found once; its top ten account for 5% to 6%. Sequenced sample: PBMCs. All receptors derive from a woman aged 55-75 years in good health. CDR3s include the opening cysteine and the closing phenylalanine or tryptophan. Fields, in order: V gene, clone size, J gene, D gene, CDR3 DNA, CDR3 protein. The D gene is left open where the match is weak. Not every row has a clone size; where given, it reads once, few, many or a size class.

V gene: TRBV7-2
clone size: many
J gene: TRBJ2-7
D gene: TRBD2
CDR3 DNA: TGTGCCAGCAGCTTTCGCGGACTAGCGGGGGGGCCGCAGGAGCAGTACTTC
CDR3 protein: CASSFRGLAGGPQEQYF

V gene: TRBV7-8
clone size: many
J gene: TRBJ2-7
D gene: .
CDR3 DNA: TGTGCCAGCAGCGCGGACTACTACGAGCAGTACTTC
CDR3 protein: CASSADYYEQYF

V gene: TRBV7-9
clone size: many
J gene: TRBJ2-7
D gene: TRBD1
CDR3 DNA: TGTGCCAGCAGCCCCAGACAGGGGCAGTACGAGCAGTACTTC
CDR3 protein: CASSPRQGQYEQYF

V gene: TRBV29-1
clone size: many
J gene: TRBJ1-2
D gene: .
CDR3 DNA: TGCAGCGTTGACAGTCTAGCTAACTATGGCTACACCTTC
CDR3 protein: CSVDSLANYGYTF

V gene: TRBV12-3/TRBV12-4
clone size: many
J gene: TRBJ2-7
D gene: TRBD1
CDR3 DNA: TGTGCCAGCACTCGGACAGGGTGGTACGAGCAGTACTTC
CDR3 protein: CASTRTGWYEQYF

V gene: TRBV29-1
clone size: many
J gene: TRBJ1-1
D gene: .
CDR3 DNA: TGCAGCGTTCGCCGGGGGACTGAAGCTTTCTTT
CDR3 protein: CSVRRGTEAFF

V gene: TRBV5-1
clone size: many
J gene: TRBJ2-5
D gene: .
CDR3 DNA: TGCGCCAGCAGCGCGGGACTCCGGGCGGAGACCCAGTACTTC
CDR3 protein: CASSAGLRAETQYF

V gene: TRBV12-3/TRBV12-4
clone size: many
J gene: TRBJ2-7
D gene: .
CDR3 DNA: TGTGCCAGCAGAACAGACTTGTACGAGCAGTACTTC
CDR3 protein: CASRTDLYEQYF

V gene: TRBV7-2
clone size: many
J gene: TRBJ2-7
D gene: TRBD1
CDR3 DNA: TGTGCCAGCAGCTCGGGACAGGGACTCCACGAGCAGTACTTC
CDR3 protein: CASSSGQGLHEQYF

V gene: TRBV7-3
clone size: many
J gene: TRBJ1-1
D gene: .
CDR3 DNA: TGTGCCAGCAGCTTTGGACGGGGGGACACTGAAGCTTTCTTT
CDR3 protein: CASSFGRGDTEAFF

V gene: TRBV9
clone size: many
J gene: TRBJ1-6
D gene: .
CDR3 DNA: TGTGCCAGCAGCGCCGACGGGGGCAGGGGTAATTCACCCCTCCACTTT
CDR3 protein: CASSADGGRGNSPLHF

V gene: TRBV4-3
clone size: many
J gene: TRBJ1-5
D gene: .
CDR3 DNA: TGCGCCAGCAGCCAAGACCAGAATAGCAATCAGCCCCAGCATTTT
CDR3 protein: CASSQDQNSNQPQHF

V gene: TRBV5-1
clone size: .
J gene: TRBJ2-1
D gene: .
CDR3 DNA: TGCGCCAGCAGCTTGGGAGAGGGGTTAAACAATGAGCAGTTCTTC
CDR3 protein: CASSLGEGLNNEQFF

V gene: TRBV6-1
clone size: many
J gene: TRBJ2-1
D gene: TRBD2
CDR3 DNA: TGTGCCAGCAGTGAACTAGCGGGGGGCCGCCGGTCCTTC
CDR3 protein: CASSELAGGRRSF

V gene: TRBV6-1
clone size: few
J gene: TRBJ2-2
D gene: TRBD2
CDR3 DNA: TGTGCCAGCAGTGGATCTCGCTTGGGACTAGCGGGGAGTACCGGGGAGCTGTTTTTT
CDR3 protein: CASSGSRLGLAGSTGELFF

V gene: TRBV6-5
clone size: many
J gene: TRBJ2-7
D gene: TRBD1
CDR3 DNA: TGTGCCAGCAGTCTGAACCCGGGACAGGGGGATCACGAGCAGTACTTC
CDR3 protein: CASSLNPGQGDHEQYF

V gene: TRBV5-1
clone size: many
J gene: TRBJ2-3
D gene: .
CDR3 DNA: TGCGCCAGCAGCATGGGCAGGGCTAAAGATACGCAGTATTTT
CDR3 protein: CASSMGRAKDTQYF

V gene: TRBV25-1
clone size: many
J gene: TRBJ1-3
D gene: .
CDR3 DNA: TGTGCCAGCAGTTCCCTACGAGGGGAAGGTGGAAACACCATATATTTT
CDR3 protein: CASSSLRGEGGNTIYF

V gene: TRBV27
clone size: many
J gene: TRBJ2-1
D gene: .
CDR3 DNA: TGTGCCAGTCACGGGACGGCCGACTACAATGAGCAGTTCTTC
CDR3 protein: CASHGTADYNEQFF

V gene: TRBV18
clone size: many
J gene: TRBJ2-1
D gene: .
CDR3 DNA: TGTGCCAGCTCACCCTTCGTCATGGGGGTTTCCTCCTACAATGAGCAGTTCTTC
CDR3 protein: CASSPFVMGVSSYNEQFF

V gene: TRBV6-5
clone size: many
J gene: TRBJ2-7
D gene: .
CDR3 DNA: TGTGCCAGCACAGGATCGGGGGGGGGACAGGGCACCTACTTC
CDR3 protein: CASTGSGGGQGTYF

V gene: TRBV7-2
clone size: many
J gene: TRBJ2-1
D gene: TRBD1
CDR3 DNA: TGTGCCAGCAGCTTCGCCGGGACAGGTTACAATGAGCAGTTCTTC
CDR3 protein: CASSFAGTGYNEQFF

V gene: TRBV7-8
clone size: many
J gene: TRBJ2-3
D gene: TRBD2
CDR3 DNA: TGTGCCAGCAGCTTAGGGGCGGGGGGGCCTATAGATACGCAGTATTTT
CDR3 protein: CASSLGAGGPIDTQYF

V gene: TRBV20-1
clone size: many
J gene: TRBJ1-1
D gene: TRBD1
CDR3 DNA: TGCAGTGCTAGAAGACAGGGAGGAAGTACTGAAGCTTTCTTT
CDR3 protein: CSARRQGGSTEAFF

V gene: TRBV4-3
clone size: many
J gene: TRBJ1-1
D gene: TRBD1
CDR3 DNA: TGCGCCAGCAGTTCTGAGACAGGGGCGCCGGTTGAAGCTTTCTTT
CDR3 protein: CASSSETGAPVEAFF

V gene: TRBV7-2
clone size: many
J gene: TRBJ2-1
D gene: TRBD2
CDR3 DNA: TGTGCCAGCAGCTTAGAAGGTAGCGGGGGACTTCTCAGTTCCTACAATGAGCAGTTCTTC
CDR3 protein: CASSLEGSGGLLSSYNEQFF

V gene: TRBV18
clone size: many
J gene: TRBJ2-3
D gene: .
CDR3 DNA: TGTGCCAGCTCACCCCAGGGGTACAGGGATACGCAGTATTTT
CDR3 protein: CASSPQGYRDTQYF

V gene: TRBV20-1
clone size: many
J gene: TRBJ2-5
D gene: .
CDR3 DNA: TGCAGTGCGTTCGCTCGAGAAATCCAAGAGACCCAGTACTTC
CDR3 protein: CSAFAREIQETQYF

V gene: TRBV7-2
clone size: many
J gene: TRBJ1-2
D gene: .
CDR3 DNA: TGTGCCAGCAGCCCGGGGCAGCTCTATGGCTACACCTTC
CDR3 protein: CASSPGQLYGYTF

V gene: TRBV5-1
clone size: many
J gene: TRBJ2-1
D gene: TRBD2
CDR3 DNA: TGCGCCAGCAGAGATGGCGGGGGGAACAATGAGCAGTTCTTC
CDR3 protein: CASRDGGGNNEQFF

V gene: TRBV2
clone size: many
J gene: TRBJ1-1
D gene: .
CDR3 DNA: TGTGCCAGCCAGTTATCTATGAACACTGAAGCTTTCTTT
CDR3 protein: CASQLSMNTEAFF

V gene: TRBV5-1
clone size: many
J gene: TRBJ1-6
D gene: TRBD1
CDR3 DNA: TGCGCCAGCAGCCTCGGGACAGGTTCCAGCTCCTATAATTCACCCCTCCACTTT
CDR3 protein: CASSLGTGSSSYNSPLHF

V gene: TRBV2
clone size: many
J gene: TRBJ2-6
D gene: TRBD1
CDR3 DNA: TGTGCCAGCACAGGGAGATCCGGGACAGGGGGCTCTGGGGCCAACGTCCTGACTTTC
CDR3 protein: CASTGRSGTGGSGANVLTF

V gene: TRBV5-5
clone size: many
J gene: TRBJ1-3
D gene: .
CDR3 DNA: TGTGCCAGCAGCCCTGAACCGAGCTCTGGAAACACCATATATTTT
CDR3 protein: CASSPEPSSGNTIYF

V gene: TRBV10-3
clone size: many
J gene: TRBJ2-3
D gene: TRBD2
CDR3 DNA: TGTGCCACCGGGGAGGGACGCACAGATACGCAGTATTTT
CDR3 protein: CATGEGRTDTQYF

V gene: TRBV4-3
clone size: many
J gene: TRBJ2-2
D gene: .
CDR3 DNA: TGCGCCAGCAGCCAAGATCGAGGGAGCGGGGAGCTGTTTTTT
CDR3 protein: CASSQDRGSGELFF

V gene: TRBV29-1
clone size: many
J gene: TRBJ2-1
D gene: TRBD2
CDR3 DNA: TGCAGCGTTGTTCAAACTAGCGGGGGCCGGGAGCAGTTCTTC
CDR3 protein: CSVVQTSGGREQFF

V gene: TRBV12-3/TRBV12-4
clone size: many
J gene: TRBJ2-3
D gene: .
CDR3 DNA: TGTGCCAGCAGTTTAGCTTTGGCGGGCATAACGCAGTATTTT
CDR3 protein: CASSLALAGITQYF

V gene: TRBV4-3
clone size: many
J gene: TRBJ2-2
D gene: .
CDR3 DNA: TGCGCCAGCAGCCAACTCGACAGGATAACTACCGGGGAGCTGTTTTTT
CDR3 protein: CASSQLDRITTGELFF

V gene: TRBV5-1
clone size: many
J gene: TRBJ2-3
D gene: TRBD2
CDR3 DNA: TGCGCCAGCAGCCCCTCCCCTAGCGGGGTCTTAGTAGATACGCAGTATTTT
CDR3 protein: CASSPSPSGVLVDTQYF

V gene: TRBV5-1
clone size: many
J gene: TRBJ2-1
D gene: .
CDR3 DNA: TGCGCCAGCAGCCCCTCTGGAGGGGGGGGCCCTTTTGAGCAGTTCTTC
CDR3 protein: CASSPSGGGGPFEQFF

V gene: TRBV11-3
clone size: many
J gene: TRBJ2-1
D gene: TRBD2
CDR3 DNA: TGTGCCAGCAGCTCCGGGACTAGCGGGGGGGCCCCAAATGAGCAGTTCTTC
CDR3 protein: CASSSGTSGGAPNEQFF

V gene: TRBV6-2/TRBV6-3
clone size: many
J gene: TRBJ1-2
D gene: TRBD1
CDR3 DNA: TGTGCCAGCAGTTACGGGACAGTTAACTATGGCTACACCTTC
CDR3 protein: CASSYGTVNYGYTF

V gene: TRBV10-2
clone size: many
J gene: TRBJ1-2
D gene: .
CDR3 DNA: TGCGCCAGCAGTGAGGCCCCGACTTATGGCTACACCTTC
CDR3 protein: CASSEAPTYGYTF

V gene: TRBV20-1
clone size: many
J gene: TRBJ1-4
D gene: .
CDR3 DNA: TGCAGTGCTAAAGAATTTAATGAAAAACTGTTTTTT
CDR3 protein: CSAKEFNEKLFF